Sequencing of this T cell receptor (beta chain) was carried out in a study of T cells in pancreatic ductal adenocarcinoma. Selected pancreatic ductal adenocarcinoma patients had undergone surgery without neoadjuvant therapy. Using immunoSEQ multiplex PCR, the repertoire was profiled, and TCRdb retains in-frame clones only, with some absent. The sample has over 85,000 clones; nearly 95% are singletons. V lost 0 bases, J lost 4 bases, and 12 bases lay in between. The CDR3 has 15 residues. Germline assignment: CDR1 SGHRS and CDR2 YFSETQ. In regard to this clone: Its antigen is still unknown.

Overall study findings and caveats: Unique clonotypes were roughly 8-fold more numerous in blood than in tumor.

The TCR sequence derives from a human donor with pancreatic ductal adenocarcinoma. The material sequenced was PBMCs. The gene calls are TRBV5-1 and TRBJ2-3; D remains unclear. This CDR3 is CASSLGVGSADTQYF. The DNA for the CDR3 is TGCGCCAGCAGCTTGGGGGTGGGCTCGGCAGATACGCAGTATTTT. The full variable domain, with the rest looked up from reference TRBV5-1 and TRBJ2-3, is KAGVTQTPRYLIKTRGQQVTLSCSPISGHRSVSWYQQTPGQGLQFLFEYFSETQRNKGNFPGRFSGRQFSNSRSEMNVSTLELGDSALYLCASSLGVGSADTQYFGPGTRLTVL.